These 5 T cell receptor beta chains were sequenced from one sample in a study of blood T cell repertoires in COVID-19. Using immunoSEQ multiplex PCR, the repertoire was profiled, and TCRdb retains in-frame clones only, with some absent. Among hundreds of thousands of clones listed, around four fifths were seen once. Material: peripheral blood. The receptor set was obtained from a woman in her 50s with acute or convalescent COVID-19.

The table lists this clone with a few counts. The rearrangement joins TRBV6-5 to TRBJ2-1; 11 nucleotides align to TRBD2. This CDR3 contains 14 residues. In germline, CDR1 is MNHEY, CDR2 SVGAGI. Trimming cost V 5 bases and J 13 bases; bases outside gene matches: 10. The CDR3, as DNA: TGTGCCAGCAGTCCCTACACTAGCGGGAGAAGTCAGTTCTTC. It yields the protein CASSPYTSGRSQFF.

This chain joins TRBV9 and TRBJ1-4; D gene unclear. Trimming removed 2 bases at V and 7 bases at J, with 21 bases between. CDR3 length: 17 residues. Germline values: CDR1 SGDLS, CDR2 YYNGEE. CDR3 coding DNA: TGTGCCAGCAGCGTCTCCGCTTGGCCCCAACGAGGTGAAAAACTGTTTTTT. This encodes CASSVSAWPQRGEKLFF.

The chain joins TRBV2 to TRBJ2-2, with 9 bases matching TRBD2. The CDR3 runs to 15 residues. V shed 4 bases, J shed 3 bases, and the junction held 3 bases outside the gene matches. The germline V gene has CDR1 SNHLY and CDR2 FYNNEI. The CDR3 here is CASSVTSGYTGELFF. The CDR3 coding sequence is TGTGCCAGCAGTGTAACTAGCGGGTACACCGGGGAGCTGTTTTTT.

The chain is built from TRBV24-1 and TRBJ2-4; 7 bases match TRBD1. Germline assignment: CDR1 KGHDR and CDR2 SFDVKD. The CDR3 is 15 amino acids. Trimming removed 3 bases from V and 7 bases from J; junction bases left unmatched: 8. CDR3 residues: CATSDDKQGRNIQYF. CDR3 nucleotide sequence: TGTGCCACCAGTGATGATAAACAGGGGCGCAACATTCAGTACTTC.

The chain has TRBV6-1 and TRBJ2-3, with TRBD2 matching over 12 bases. The ends lost 4 bases at V and 2 bases at J; junction bases unmatched: 4. CDR1 and CDR2 from the germline V gene are MNHNS and SASEGT. The CDR3 runs 16 residues. The CDR3 bases are TGTGCCAGCAGTGGGACTAGCGGGACTTCCACAGATACGCAGTATTTT. Translating gives CASSGTSGTSTDTQYF.